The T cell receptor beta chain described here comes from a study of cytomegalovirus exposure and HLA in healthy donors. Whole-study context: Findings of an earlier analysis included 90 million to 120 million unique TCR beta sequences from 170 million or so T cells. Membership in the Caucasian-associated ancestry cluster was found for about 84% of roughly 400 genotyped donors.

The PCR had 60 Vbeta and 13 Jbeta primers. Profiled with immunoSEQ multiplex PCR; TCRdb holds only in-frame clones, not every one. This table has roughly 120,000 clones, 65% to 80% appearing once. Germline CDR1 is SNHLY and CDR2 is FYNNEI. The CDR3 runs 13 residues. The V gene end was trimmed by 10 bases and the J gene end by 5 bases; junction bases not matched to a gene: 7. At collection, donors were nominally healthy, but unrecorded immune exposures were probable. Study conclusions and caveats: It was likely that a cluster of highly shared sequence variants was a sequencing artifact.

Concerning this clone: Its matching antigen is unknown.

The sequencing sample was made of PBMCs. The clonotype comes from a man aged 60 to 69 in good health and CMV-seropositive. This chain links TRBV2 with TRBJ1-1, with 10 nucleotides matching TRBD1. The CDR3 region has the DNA TGTGCCACCAGGGACAGGGGCGGGACTGAAGCTTTCTTT. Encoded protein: CATRDRGGTEAFF.